The 21 T cell receptor beta chains given below trace back to one sample, sequenced in a study of T cell changes during pregnancy in multiple sclerosis. Profiled with immunoSEQ multiplex PCR; TCRdb holds only in-frame clones, not every one. Of roughly 28,000 clones listed, around 89% are singletons. The input for sequencing was CD4+ T cells from peripheral blood mononuclear cells, taken in the first trimester of pregnancy. Source of these receptors: a female donor in good health, enrolled as a control in a pregnancy study.

The V call is TRBV13, the J call TRBJ1-1; unclear D gene. Per the germline V gene, CDR1 is PRHDT and CDR2 is FYEKMQ (reference sequence). The CDR3 has 12 amino acids. V dropped 8 bases and J dropped 1 base, with 8 bases sitting between them. The CDR3 here is CASDRGNTEAFF. The DNA of the CDR3 is TGTGCCAGCGACCGGGGGAACACTGAAGCTTTCTTT.

There are a few counts of this clone. CDR3 region: CASSIPGVNTGELFF. DNA for the CDR3: TGTGCCAGTAGTATTCCAGGGGTGAACACCGGGGAGCTGTTTTTT. The chain links TRBV19 to TRBJ2-2, with D possibly matching TRBD1 (6 bases). The V end was cut by 3 bases, the J end by 1 base, with 9 bases between. CDR3 length equals 15 residues. Germline lookup yields CDR1 LNHDA and CDR2 SQIVND (reference sequence).

The V call is TRBV11-2, the J call TRBJ2-6; D perhaps matches TRBD2 (7 bases). The V end lost 5 bases, the J end lost 3 bases, and 17 bases lay between the germline ends. The CDR3 has 17 amino acids. CDR1 is SGHAT and CDR2 is FQNNGV in the germline V gene. The DNA of the CDR3 is TGTGCCAGCAGCCGAGGGGGGGTCAGGGATGGGGCCAACGTCCTGACTTTC. As protein: CASSRGGVRDGANVLTF. Drawing the rest from reference TRBV11-2 and TRBJ2-6, the complete variable domain is EAGVAQSPRYKIIEKRQSVAFWCNPISGHATLYWYQQILGQGPKLLIQFQNNGVVDDSQLPKDRFSAERLKGVDSTLKIQPAKLEDSAVYLCASSRGGVRDGANVLTFGAGSRLTVL.

The genes are TRBV19 and TRBJ2-5, with 10 bases matching TRBD2. This CDR3 has 14 residues. The V and J ends lost 3 bases and 7 bases, in that order; junction bases with no gene match: 5. The germline V gene encodes CDR1 LNHDA and CDR2 SQIVND (reference sequence). CDR3 in DNA: TGTGCCAGTAGTATGCTAGCGGGAGATGGGACCCAGTACTTC. Its protein product is CASSMLAGDGTQYF.

This chain uses TRBV23-1 with TRBJ2-5, with TRBD1 identical over 9 bases. TRBV23-1 counts as an open reading frame of uncertain function. The CDR3 has 15 amino acids. Trimming removed 2 bases from V and 1 base from J; junction bases left unmatched: 2. In DNA, the CDR3 is TGCGCCAGCAGTCAACAGGGACAGGGCCAAGAGACCCAGTACTTC. Translation gives CASSQQGQGQETQYF.

V usage is TRBV18 and J usage is TRBJ1-1; 8 positions match TRBD1. This CDR3 contains 14 residues. The germline CDR1 and CDR2 sequences are KGHSH and LQKENI. V dropped 3 bases and J dropped 4; count of bases not matched to a gene: 4. The CDR3 sequence is CASSPPGGATEAFF. The CDR3 DNA is TGTGCCAGCTCACCTCCAGGGGGCGCCACTGAAGCTTTCTTT.

This rearrangement joins TRBV18 to TRBJ1-5; 10 bases map to TRBD1. There are 16 residues in the CDR3. Trimming at V came to 5 bases and at J to 1 base, leaving 5 bases not matched to a gene. Looked up from germline, CDR1 is KGHSH and CDR2 is LQKENI. CDR3 protein: CASSSDRGKSNQPQHF. The CDR3 DNA sequence: TGTGCCAGCTCATCGGACAGGGGGAAGAGCAATCAGCCCCAGCATTTT.

The genes are TRBV5-1 and TRBJ2-5; D unclear. V was pared by 0 bases and J by 7 bases, with 13 bases between. The CDR3 totals 14 residues. Germline values: CDR1 SGHRS, CDR2 YFSETQ. CDR3 sequence reads: CASSLALDRGTQYF. The CDR3 bases are TGCGCCAGCAGCTTGGCATTGGATCGAGGGACCCAGTACTTC.

The chain has TRBV11-2 and TRBJ2-1, with 8 bases identical to TRBD2. CDR1 SGHAT and CDR2 FQNNGV come from the germline V gene. The J segment lost 3 bases and the V segment lost 3 bases, leaving 7 bases of the junction unmatched. The CDR3 sequence is 16 residues long. CDR3 sequence: CASSLNRGGVYNEQFF. In DNA, the CDR3 is TGTGCCAGCAGCTTGAACCGGGGGGGGGTCTACAATGAGCAGTTCTTC.

J is TRBJ2-3 and V is TRBV18; TRBD2 agrees at 13 bases. There are 16 residues in the CDR3. CDR1 KGHSH and CDR2 LQKENI come from the germline V gene. V was pared by 3 bases and J by 0 bases, with 0 bases of the junction left unmatched. CDR3 coding DNA: TGTGCCAGCTCACCGGGACTAGCGGGGAGCACAGATACGCAGTATTTT. It specifies CASSPGLAGSTDTQYF.

The rearrangement uses TRBV27 and TRBJ1-1; D not certain. CDR3 length: 15 amino acids. Germline loops: CDR1 MNHEY, CDR2 SMNVEV (reference sequence). Trimming removed 4 bases from V and 6 bases from J, with 18 bases in between. The DNA for the CDR3 is TGTGCCAGCAGTTCTCCCGTCACCCGGGGAGCTGAAGCTTTCTTT. Translating gives CASSSPVTRGAEAFF.

The J gene is TRBJ2-5, the V gene TRBV7-2; 7 bases are shared with TRBD1. V lost 5 bases to trimming and J lost 4 bases; unmatched junction nucleotides: 13. The CDR3 consists of 16 residues. CDR1 is SGHTA, CDR2 FQGNSA, per germline. The DNA for the CDR3 is TGTGCCAGCAGCCCGAGGGGGACAGAAGGTTTAGAGACCCAGTACTTC. Translated: CASSPRGTEGLETQYF.

The chain combines TRBV7-8 with TRBJ2-7, with 11 bases aligning to TRBD1. Germline assignment: CDR1 SGHVS and CDR2 FQNEAQ. V trimming: 4 bases; J trimming: 6 bases; junction bases outside the gene matches: 8. This CDR3 spans 15 amino acids. The DNA of the CDR3 is TGTGCCAGCAGCTCGGTTCCGGGACAGGGGGTCGAGCAGTACTTC. It specifies CASSSVPGQGVEQYF.

This chain joins TRBV6-1 and TRBJ2-7; D gene uncertain. This CDR3 region has 14 residues. Germline values: CDR1 MNHNS, CDR2 SASEGT. Trimming cost V 7 bases and J 3 bases, with 16 bases left between them. The CDR3 reads CASMEASPLYEQYF. CDR3 in DNA: TGTGCCAGCATGGAAGCGAGTCCCCTCTACGAGCAGTACTTC.

V is TRBV29-1 and J is TRBJ2-1; TRBD1 matches 7 bases. The CDR3 totals 11 residues. The V gene end was trimmed by 3 bases and the J gene end by 15 bases; junction bases not matched to a gene: 8. Germline V gene lookup returns CDR1 SQVTM and CDR2 ANQGSEA. CDR3: CSVETGKVWFF. Here the CDR3 DNA reads TGCAGCGTTGAGACAGGGAAGGTTTGGTTCTTC.

The V gene is TRBV19, the J gene TRBJ2-2; perhaps TRBD1 as D (6 bases). Germline V lookup: CDR1 LNHDA, CDR2 SQIVND (reference sequence). CDR3 length: 16 amino acids. The V end lost 2 bases, the J end lost 1 base, and 11 bases lay between the germline ends. CDR3 bases: TGTGCCAGTAGTATATTTGGGACAAAGAACACCGGGGAGCTGTTTTTT. It encodes CASSIFGTKNTGELFF.

The chain recombines TRBV7-9 with TRBJ2-4; the match to TRBD1 covers 9 bases. Germline assignment: CDR1 SEHNR and CDR2 FQNEAQ (reference sequence). With 5 bases clipped from V and 6 bases from J, the junction kept 11 bases outside the gene matches. The CDR3 covers 16 residues. CDR3 sequence (DNA): TGTGCCAGCAGCCTAGGTGGGACAGGGTTGGGAAACATTCAGTACTTC. It translates to CASSLGGTGLGNIQYF.

The chain combines TRBV6-1 with TRBJ1-1; 7 nucleotides agree with TRBD1. With V trimmed by 6 bases and J by 1 base, 2 bases remained unmatched. This CDR3 comprises 13 residues. Germline-derived CDR1 and CDR2 are MNHNS and SASEGT. The CDR3 DNA is TGTGCCAGCAGCCGGGACAGGAACACTGAAGCTTTCTTT. Translated: CASSRDRNTEAFF.

The rearrangement uses TRBV12-5 and TRBJ2-2, with D possibly being TRBD1 (5 bases). CDR1 is LGHNT, CDR2 FRNRAP, per germline. The CDR3 extends over 13 amino acids. V lost 10 bases to trimming and J lost 0 bases, with 9 bases between them. The CDR3 DNA follows: TGTGCTACGACAGCCGCGAACACCGGGGAGCTGTTTTTT. It codes for CATTAANTGELFF. Based on the CDR3 plus reference TRBV12-5 and TRBJ2-2, the full variable domain is DARVTQTPRHKVTEMGQEVTMRCQPILGHNTVFWYRQTMMQGLELLAYFRNRAPLDDSGMPKDRFSAEMPDATLATLKIQPSEPRDSAVYFCATTAANTGELFFGEGSRLTVL.

The rearrangement links TRBV25-1 to TRBJ2-1; TRBD2 matches at 13 bases. Germline CDR1 is MGHDK and CDR2 is SYGVNS. V lost 6 bases, J lost 9 bases, and 14 bases stayed unmatched. The CDR3 loop spans 17 amino acids. In nucleotides, the CDR3 is TGTGCCAGCAGCGGTACCCTCGGACTAGCGGGAGTGGGTGAGCAGTTCTTC. Amino acid sequence: CASSGTLGLAGVGEQFF.

V usage is TRBV6-5 and J usage is TRBJ2-1; 12 bases match TRBD2. The CDR3 extends over 14 amino acids. V dropped 6 bases and J dropped 6; count of bases not matched to a gene: 3. Germline V gene sequence: CDR1 MNHEY, CDR2 SVGAGI. The CDR3 bases are TGTGCCAGCAGGTCTAGCGGGGGGGTCAATGAGCAGTTCTTC. It translates to CASRSSGGVNEQFF.